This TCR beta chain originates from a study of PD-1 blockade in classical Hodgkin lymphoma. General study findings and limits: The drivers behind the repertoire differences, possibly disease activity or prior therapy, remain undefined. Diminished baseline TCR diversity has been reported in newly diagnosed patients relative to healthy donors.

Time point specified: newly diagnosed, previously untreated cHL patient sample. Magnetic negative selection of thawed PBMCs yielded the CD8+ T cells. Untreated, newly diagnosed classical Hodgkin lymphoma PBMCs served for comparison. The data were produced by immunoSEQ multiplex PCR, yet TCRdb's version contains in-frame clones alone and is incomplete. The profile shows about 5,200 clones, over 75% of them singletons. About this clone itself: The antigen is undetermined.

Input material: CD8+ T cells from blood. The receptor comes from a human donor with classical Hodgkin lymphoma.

The CDR3 DNA reads as TGTGCCAGCAGCTACTGGCTGGCGGAGCAGTACTTC. Its protein product is CASSYWLAEQYF. The V and J genes are TRBV13 and TRBJ2-7, with D unresolved. Germline CDR1 reads PRHDT; CDR2 reads FYEKMQ (reference sequence). The ends were cut back, 4 bases at V and 7 bases at J, with 11 bases in the middle. The CDR3 contains 12 residues.